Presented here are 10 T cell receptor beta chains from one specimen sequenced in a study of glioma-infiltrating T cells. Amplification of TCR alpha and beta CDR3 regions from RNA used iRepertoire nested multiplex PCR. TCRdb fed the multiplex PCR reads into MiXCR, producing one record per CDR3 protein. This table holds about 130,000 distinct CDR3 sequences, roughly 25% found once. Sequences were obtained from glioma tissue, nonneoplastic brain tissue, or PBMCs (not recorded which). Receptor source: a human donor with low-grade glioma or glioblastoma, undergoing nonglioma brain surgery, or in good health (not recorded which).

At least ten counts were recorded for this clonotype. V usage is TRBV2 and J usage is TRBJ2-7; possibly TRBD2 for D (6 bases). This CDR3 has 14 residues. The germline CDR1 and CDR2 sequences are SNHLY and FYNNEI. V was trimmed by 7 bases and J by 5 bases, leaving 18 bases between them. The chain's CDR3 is CASTRLRRDDEQYF. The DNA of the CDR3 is TGTGCCAGCACTAGATTGAGGCGGGACGACGAGCAGTACTTC.

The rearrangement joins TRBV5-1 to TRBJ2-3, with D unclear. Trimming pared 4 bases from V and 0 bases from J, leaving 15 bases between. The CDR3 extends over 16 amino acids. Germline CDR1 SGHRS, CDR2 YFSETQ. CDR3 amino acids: CASSQQTMRSTDTQYF. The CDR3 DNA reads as TGCGCCAGCAGCCAGCAAACTATGCGTAGCACAGATACGCAGTATTTT.

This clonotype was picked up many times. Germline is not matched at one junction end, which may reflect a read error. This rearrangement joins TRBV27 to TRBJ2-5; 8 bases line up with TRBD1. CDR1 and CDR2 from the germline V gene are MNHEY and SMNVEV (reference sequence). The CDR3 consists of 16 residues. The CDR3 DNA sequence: TGTGCCAGCAGCTTATCGAGGCCAGGGGGCAGCGAGACCCAGTACTTC. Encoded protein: CASSLSRPGGSETQYF.

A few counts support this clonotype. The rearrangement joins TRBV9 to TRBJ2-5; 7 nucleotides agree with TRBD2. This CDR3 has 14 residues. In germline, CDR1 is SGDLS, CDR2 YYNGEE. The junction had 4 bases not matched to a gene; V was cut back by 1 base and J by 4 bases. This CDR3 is CASSVRGGAETQYF. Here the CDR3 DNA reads TGTGCCAGCAGCGTAAGGGGAGGGGCAGAGACCCAGTACTTC.

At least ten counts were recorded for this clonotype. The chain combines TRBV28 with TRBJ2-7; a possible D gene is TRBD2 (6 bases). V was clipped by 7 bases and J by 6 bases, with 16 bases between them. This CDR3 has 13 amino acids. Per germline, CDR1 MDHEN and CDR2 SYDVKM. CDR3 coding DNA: TGTGCCAGCACTCTGGGACTTACGACCGAGCAGTACTTC. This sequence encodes CASTLGLTTEQYF.

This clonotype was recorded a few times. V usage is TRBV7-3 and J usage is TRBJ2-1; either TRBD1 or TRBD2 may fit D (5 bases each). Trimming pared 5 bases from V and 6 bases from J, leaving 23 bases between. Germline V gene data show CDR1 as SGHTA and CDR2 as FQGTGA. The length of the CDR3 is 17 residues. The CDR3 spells CASSHPSGLGATNEQFF. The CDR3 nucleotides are TGTGCCAGCAGCCATCCCTCGGGGCTCGGGGCCACCAATGAGCAGTTCTTC.

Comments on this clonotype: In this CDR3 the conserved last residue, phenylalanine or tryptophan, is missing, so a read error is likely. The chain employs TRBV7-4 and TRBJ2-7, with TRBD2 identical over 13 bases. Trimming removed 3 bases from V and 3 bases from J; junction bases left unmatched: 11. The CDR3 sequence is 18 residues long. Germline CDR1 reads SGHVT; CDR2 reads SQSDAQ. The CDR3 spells CASSFTSGRVYPIYEQYL. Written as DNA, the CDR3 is TGTGCCAGCAGCTTCACTAGCGGGAGGGTTTATCCGATCTACGAGCAGTACCTC.

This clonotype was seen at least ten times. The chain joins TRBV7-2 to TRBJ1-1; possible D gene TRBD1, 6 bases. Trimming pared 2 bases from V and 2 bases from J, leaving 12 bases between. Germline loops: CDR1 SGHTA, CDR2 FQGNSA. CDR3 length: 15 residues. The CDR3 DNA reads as TGTGCCAGCAGCTTATTTGGGGGCGAAAACACTGAAGCTTTCTTT. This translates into CASSLFGGENTEAFF.

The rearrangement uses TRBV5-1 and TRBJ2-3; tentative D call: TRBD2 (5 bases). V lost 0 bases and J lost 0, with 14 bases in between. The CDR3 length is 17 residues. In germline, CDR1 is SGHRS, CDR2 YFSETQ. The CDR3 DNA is TGCGCCAGCAGCTTGGGTCTAGCACCGATTAGCACAGATACGCAGTATTTT. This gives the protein CASSLGLAPISTDTQYF.

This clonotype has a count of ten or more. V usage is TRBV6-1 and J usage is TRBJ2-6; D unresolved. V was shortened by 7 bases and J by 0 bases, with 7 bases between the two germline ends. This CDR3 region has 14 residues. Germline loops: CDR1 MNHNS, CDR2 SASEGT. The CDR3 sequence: CASNDNSGANVLTF. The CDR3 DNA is TGTGCCAGCAACGACAACTCTGGGGCCAACGTCCTGACTTTC.